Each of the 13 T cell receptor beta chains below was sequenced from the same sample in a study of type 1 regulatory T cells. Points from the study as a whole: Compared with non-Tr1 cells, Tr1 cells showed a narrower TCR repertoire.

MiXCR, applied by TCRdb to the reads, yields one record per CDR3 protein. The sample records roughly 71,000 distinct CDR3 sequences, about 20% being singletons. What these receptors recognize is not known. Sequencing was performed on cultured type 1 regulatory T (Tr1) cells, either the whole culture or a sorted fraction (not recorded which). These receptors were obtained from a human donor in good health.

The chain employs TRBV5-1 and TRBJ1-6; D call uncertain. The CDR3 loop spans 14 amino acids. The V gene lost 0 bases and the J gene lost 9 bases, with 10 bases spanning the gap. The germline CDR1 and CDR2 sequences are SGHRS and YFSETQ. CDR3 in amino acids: CASSLEVSGSPLHF. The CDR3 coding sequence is TGCGCCAGCAGCTTGGAAGTCAGTGGTTCACCCCTCCACTTT. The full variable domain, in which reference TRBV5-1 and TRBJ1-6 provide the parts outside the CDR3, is KAGVTQTPRYLIKTRGQQVTLSCSPISGHRSVSWYQQTPGQGLQFLFEYFSETQRNKGNFPGRFSGRQFSNSRSEMNVSTLELGDSALYLCASSLEVSGSPLHFGNGTRLTVT.

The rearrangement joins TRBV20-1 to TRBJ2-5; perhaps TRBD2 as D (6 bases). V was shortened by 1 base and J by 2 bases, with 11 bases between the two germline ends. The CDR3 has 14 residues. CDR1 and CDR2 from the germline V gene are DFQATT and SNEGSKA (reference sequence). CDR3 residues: CSARVPGTQETQYF. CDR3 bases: TGCAGTGCTAGAGTTCCCGGGACTCAAGAGACCCAGTACTTC.

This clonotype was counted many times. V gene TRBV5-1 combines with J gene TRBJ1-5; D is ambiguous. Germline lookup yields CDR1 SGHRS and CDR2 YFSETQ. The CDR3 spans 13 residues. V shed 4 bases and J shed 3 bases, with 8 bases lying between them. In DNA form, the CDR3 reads TGCGCCAGCAGCGGCGGATACAATCAGCCCCAGCATTTT. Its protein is CASSGGYNQPQHF.

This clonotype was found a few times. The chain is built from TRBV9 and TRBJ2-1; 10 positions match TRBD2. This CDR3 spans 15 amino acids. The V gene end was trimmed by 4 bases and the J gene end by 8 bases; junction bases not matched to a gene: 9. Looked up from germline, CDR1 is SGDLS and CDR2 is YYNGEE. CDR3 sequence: CASSNLAGDRDEQFF. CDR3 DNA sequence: TGTGCCAGCAGCAATCTAGCGGGGGACAGAGATGAGCAGTTCTTC.

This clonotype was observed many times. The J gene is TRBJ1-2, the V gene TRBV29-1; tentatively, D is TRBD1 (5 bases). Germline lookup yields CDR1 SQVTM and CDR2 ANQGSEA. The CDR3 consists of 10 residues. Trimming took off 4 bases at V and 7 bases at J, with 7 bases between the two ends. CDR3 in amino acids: CSVGQPGYTF. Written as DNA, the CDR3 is TGCAGCGTTGGACAGCCTGGCTACACCTTC.

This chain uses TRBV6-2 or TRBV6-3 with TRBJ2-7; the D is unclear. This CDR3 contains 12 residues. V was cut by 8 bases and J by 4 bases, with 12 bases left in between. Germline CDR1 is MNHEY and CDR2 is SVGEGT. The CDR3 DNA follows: TGTGCCAGCGGGGAACGGCTTTACGAGCAGTACTTC. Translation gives CASGERLYEQYF.

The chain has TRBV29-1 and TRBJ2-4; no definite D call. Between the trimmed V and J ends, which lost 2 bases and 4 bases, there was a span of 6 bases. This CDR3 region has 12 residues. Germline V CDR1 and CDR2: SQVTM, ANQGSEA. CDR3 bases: TGCAGCGTTGAATTGGGTAAAAACATTCAGTACTTC. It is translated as CSVELGKNIQYF.

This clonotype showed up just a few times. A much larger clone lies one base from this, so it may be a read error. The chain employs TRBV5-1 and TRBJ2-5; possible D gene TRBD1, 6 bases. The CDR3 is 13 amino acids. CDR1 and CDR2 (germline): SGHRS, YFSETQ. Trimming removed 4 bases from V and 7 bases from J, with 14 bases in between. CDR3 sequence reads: CASSLGQKGTQYF. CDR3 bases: TGCGCCAGCAGCCTAGGACAGAAAGGGACCCAGTACTTC.

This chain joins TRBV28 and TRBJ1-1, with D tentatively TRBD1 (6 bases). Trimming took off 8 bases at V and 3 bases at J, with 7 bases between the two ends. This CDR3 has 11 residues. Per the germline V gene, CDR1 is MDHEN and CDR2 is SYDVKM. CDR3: CASEGDTEAFF. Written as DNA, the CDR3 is TGTGCCAGCGAGGGGGACACTGAAGCTTTCTTT.

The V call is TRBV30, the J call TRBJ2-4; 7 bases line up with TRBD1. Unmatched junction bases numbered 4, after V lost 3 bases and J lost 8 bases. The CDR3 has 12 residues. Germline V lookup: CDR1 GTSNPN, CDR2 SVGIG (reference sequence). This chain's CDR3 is CAWRVTGDIQYF. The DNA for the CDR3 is TGTGCCTGGAGGGTTACAGGGGACATTCAGTACTTC.

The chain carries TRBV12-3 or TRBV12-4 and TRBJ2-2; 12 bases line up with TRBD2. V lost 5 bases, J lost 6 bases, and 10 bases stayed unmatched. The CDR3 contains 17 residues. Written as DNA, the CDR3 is TGTGCCAGCAGTCACACTTCTAGCGGGAGGGCCCCCGGGGAGCTGTTTTTT. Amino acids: CASSHTSSGRAPGELFF.

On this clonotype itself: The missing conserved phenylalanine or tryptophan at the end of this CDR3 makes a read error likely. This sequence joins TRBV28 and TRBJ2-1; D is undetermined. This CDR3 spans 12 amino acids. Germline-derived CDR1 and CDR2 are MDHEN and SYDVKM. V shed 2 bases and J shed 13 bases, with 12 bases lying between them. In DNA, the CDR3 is TGTGCCAGCAGTTTAGCGCCCGTAGGTCAGTTCTCC. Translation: CASSLAPVGQFS.

CDR3: CSASLSLEQYF. Written as DNA, the CDR3 is TGCAGTGCTAGCTTGTCTCTGGAGCAGTACTTC. J is TRBJ2-7 and V is TRBV20-1; no definite D call. CDR1 is DFQATT, CDR2 SNEGSKA, per germline (reference sequence). V shed 3 bases and J shed 7 bases, with 10 bases lying between them. This CDR3 is built from 11 residues.